This T cell receptor beta chain was sequenced for a study of cytomegalovirus exposure and HLA in healthy donors (dated by TCRdb to 2016 to 2017). For the wider study: In an earlier analysis of fewer than 750 of the donors, less than 350 Gb of sequence data and 120 million or so unique TCR beta sequences from roughly 200 million T cells were reported. A later analysis re-examined previously published TCR beta repertoires from several hundred donors and added high-resolution HLA genotyping to investigate patterns of TCR occurrence. Using immunosequencing, the study profiled T cell repertoires from around 680 subjects and related those repertoires to cytomegalovirus serostatus. High-throughput TCR immunosequencing, statistical association of individual TCRs with disease status, and machine learning were combined to predict cytomegalovirus infection status. Every repertoire in the discovery cohort had been generated on one and the same sequencing platform. Typing coverage differed by locus: A, B, C, DRB1 and DQB1 were typed in about 629-640 donors, DQA1 in 522, DPA1 in some 610, and DPB1 in 450 to 490. An early release covering more than 500 HLA-typed donors comprised roughly 300 gigabases of sequencing data and around 86 million unique TCR sequences. Roughly 5 DR-DQ haplotypes were treated as single units for association and clustering because of strong linkage in the cohort. HLA typing covered class I and class II loci at four-digit resolution. In addition to the first cohort of several hundred subjects, a separate validation cohort of around 110 different subjects was used. Among some 410 genotyped donors of the cohort, an average of around 220,000 unique TCR beta nucleotide sequences was sequenced per donor, of which roughly 17% were non-productive. Genome-wide SNP genotypes for about 65% of the 666 donors were used in a later genetic analysis, which treated that subset as a discovery cohort. The aim of the study was to test whether cataloging public T cell receptors could identify signatures of past pathogen exposure. An earlier analysis of 587 of the donors used high-throughput TCR beta sequencing to judge whether each TCR beta V gene segment behaved as functional or pseudogenic. Among the roughly 410 genotyped donors, around 79% belonged to the genetic ancestry cluster associated with self-reported Caucasian donors. In the later analysis, no new phenotypic data were used to find candidate immune exposures; instead, reliance was placed on TCR beta sequences and their occurrence across donors. Donor age, sex, ethnicity and CMV serostatus were collected together with the repertoire data. On the study overall, not on this receptor specifically: Specific HLA alleles were associated with about 17,000 TCR beta sequences at a false discovery rate of 0.05 in a later analysis. A later genetic analysis associated a missense DCLRE1C variant with V-gene and J-gene trimming of TCR beta chains, and an independent cohort replicated the association. Some IMGT-functional V segments, including TRBV6-2 and TRBV6-3, could not be told apart with the 87-base-pair reads, so those segments were excluded. The authors suggested that the approach could potentially be extended to other disease states and immunological phenotypes. While some public TCRs were present in many individuals, most TCR sequences turned up only very rarely across donors. The study gave a list of 150 to 200 TCR beta chains associated with cytomegalovirus. In a later analysis, HLA-associated TCR beta chains showed more clonal expansion and lower generation probabilities than non-associated chains that were equally common. In vitro tests confirmed that three of the cytomegalovirus-associated TCR beta chains recognize cytomegalovirus antigens. In a later analysis, TCR association rates were found to vary across HLA loci, with the most associated TCRs seen for DRB1 alleles and the fewest for HLA-C alleles. This cohort had only TCR beta chains sequenced, and the lack of alpha or paired-chain data limited which features could be detected. Cytomegalovirus status was reported to be diagnosed by the classifier with high specificity and sensitivity in both the original and validation cohorts. Correlated functional status among segregating V segments might reflect linkage disequilibrium, but an unknown experimental factor could not be ruled out. A further reported finding was that TCR beta sequences accurately predicted the HLA-A and HLA-B alleles for most subjects in the first cohort. In an earlier analysis of about 600 of the donors, most TCR beta V segments appeared in productive rearrangements about 87% or about 30% of the time, broadly matching IMGT annotations. Roughly uniform sequencing depth across donors was assumed in presence/absence analyses, although this assumption may not hold. In a later genetic analysis, fewer N-insertions in productive TCRs were reported among donors in an Asian-associated ancestry cluster than the approximately 670-donor mean. Because HLA typing was unavailable for some donors at each locus, only the typed subset was used in association tests. Because counts were too low, about 18 rarely observed V segments, including chromosome 9 orphons, were excluded from the earlier analysis of 587 of the donors. The only immune exposure information available for the cohort was CMV serostatus. According to a later analysis, parvovirus B19, influenza, CMV and Epstein-Barr virus appeared linked to several top co-occurrence clusters. When HLA alleles, especially DR and DQ, strongly co-occurred, TCR associations were difficult to assign to individual alleles. In a later analysis, most CMV-associated TCR beta chains were found to appear HLA-restricted, with HLA associations seemingly driven largely by CMV exposure. The sequencing pipeline was judged likely to have produced a cluster of highly shared sequence variants as a technical artifact.

The cohort was made up of roughly 670 healthy bone marrow donors. Cohort members were all nominally healthy when sampled, although unrecorded immune exposures were likely present. The donor tested CMV seronegative, placing the donor among the approximately 360 seronegative members of the cohort. Every donor gave a peripheral blood sample, and the peripheral blood mononuclear cells from that sample were used for TCR beta sequencing. The Qiagen DNeasy Blood Extraction Kit was used to extract genomic DNA from the blood cell samples. Comments on this clone: This receptor's antigen is unknown. Per-base qualities were not stored, and no clone one base away is much larger.

The library relied on the immunoSEQ multiplex PCR assay. A mixture of 60 forward primers for TCR Vbeta segments and 13 reverse primers for TCR Jbeta segments was used in the multiplex PCR. The CDR3 region of rearranged TCR beta genes was amplified from genomic DNA by a multiplex PCR assay. On the Illumina HiSeq System, the amplified TCR beta libraries were sequenced as 87-base-pair reads. The original pipeline was this. In a later analysis, tens of millions of unique TCR beta chains were counted across the 500 to 850 repertoires, and approximately 11 million of these chains were shared by at least two donors. To remove PCR and sequencing errors, raw reads were error-corrected and collapsed into unique sequences using a nearest-neighbor algorithm that merged closely related sequences. CDR3 sequences were aligned to IMGT reference sequences to assign V, D and J gene segments. Each retained sequence needed at least a six-nucleotide match to both a V gene segment and a J gene segment. Rearrangements were classified as productive when the CDR3 lacked stop codons and remained in frame with V and J, and all other rearrangements were classified as non-productive. CDR3 was defined by IMGT convention, running from the second conserved V-encoded cysteine to the conserved J-encoded phenylalanine. Sequences without an unambiguous match to a single V gene segment were excluded from the earlier analysis of 500 to 700 of the donors. An earlier analysis of about 600 of the donors called V segments functional above 56.7% productive rearrangements and segregating when the between-donor standard deviation exceeded 5%. A statistical classification framework was built to diagnose cytomegalovirus status from the catalog of TCR beta chain sequences. In a later analysis, V and J genes were assigned by comparing TCR nucleotide sequences against IMGT/GENE-DB human TR gene sequences. A later analysis assigned CDR3 sequences and most-parsimonious VDJ recombination scenarios with the TCRdist pipeline. In a later analysis, each TCR beta chain was defined by its CDR3 amino acid sequence together with its V-gene family, and reads without a unique V-gene family were excluded. In a later analysis, around 650 highly shared, low-generation-probability nucleotide sequences were removed to address suspected cross-contamination and a sequencing artifact. In a later analysis, a clonal expansion index for each public chain was calculated from normalized within-repertoire ranks of inferred template counts. Generation probabilities in a later analysis came from a VDJ recombination model fitted to out-of-frame rearrangements, and those results were checked against IGoR. Hypergeometric tests were used in a later analysis to score TCR-TCR, TCR-HLA and TCR-CMV co-occurrence, with a repertoire-size bias correction applied to the TCR pairs. False discovery rates were estimated in a later analysis by permuting HLA or CMV assignments 20 times. A later analysis grouped co-occurring TCRs with DBSCAN, adding TCRdist sequence similarity when clustering within HLA-allele-positive subsets. Repertoires with fewer than 30,000 or more than 120,000 public chains were left out of co-occurrence clustering, as were five repertoires with anomalous nucleotide sharing. TCRdb re-hosts the immuneACCESS table, in-frame sequences only. Its copies lack some clones; in the studies checked, an unresolved V gene accounts for under half of them, and the cause for the rest is not known. V, J and clone size are those of that table, while D and trimming were read from the DNA. The sample has roughly 100,000 clones on record, around 70% of them singletons. The ten largest make up roughly 1.3% of the sample.

The germline ends are 11 bases apart after V is trimmed by 4 bases and J by 1 base. For CDR1 and CDR2, the germline V gene (reference sequence) lists SGHNT and YYREEE. The CDR3 sequence holds 14 residues, the cysteine and phenylalanine included. Only CDR3 DNA remains: 42 bases, in frame from the first base. The rearrangement joined TRBV5-4 to TRBJ1-1; no D gene is confidently identified. The origin of this receptor is a man aged 40-49 years in good health and CMV-seronegative. What was sequenced was PBMCs. The sequenced DNA: TGTGCCAGCAGCCCCCGCGGTGGGAACACTGAAGCTTTCTTT. It encodes CASSPRGGNTEAFF.